This entry features one T cell receptor (beta chain) sequence. The data derive from a study of blood T cell repertoires in COVID-19. Study-level background: Acute and convalescent COVID-19 specimens originated in the United States, Italy and Spain. Sources were T cells, B-cell-depleted T cells, or PBMCs; the material itself was cDNA or gDNA.

Original analysis: Amplification from reference gene primers served as the basis for estimated nucleated cell counts. This table comes from immunoSEQ multiplex PCR, and its TCRdb copy is limited to in-frame clones, with some not included. V, J and clone size are taken as reported in that table, and D and trimming were inferred from the DNA itself. Of approximately 60,000 clones in the sample, around 86% were seen once. The receptor comes from a woman of 80 years or more with acute or convalescent COVID-19. Sequenced input: peripheral blood.

The CDR3 region is CASSDGGRTYEQYF. The CDR3 nucleotides read TGCGCCAGCAGTGATGGAGGGCGGACCTACGAGCAGTACTTC. The V and J genes are TRBV10-2 and TRBJ2-7; tentatively, D is TRBD2 (6 bases). CDR1 WSHSY and CDR2 SAAADI come from the germline V gene. This CDR3 spans 14 amino acids. V gave up 3 bases and J gave up 2 bases, with 11 bases separating them.